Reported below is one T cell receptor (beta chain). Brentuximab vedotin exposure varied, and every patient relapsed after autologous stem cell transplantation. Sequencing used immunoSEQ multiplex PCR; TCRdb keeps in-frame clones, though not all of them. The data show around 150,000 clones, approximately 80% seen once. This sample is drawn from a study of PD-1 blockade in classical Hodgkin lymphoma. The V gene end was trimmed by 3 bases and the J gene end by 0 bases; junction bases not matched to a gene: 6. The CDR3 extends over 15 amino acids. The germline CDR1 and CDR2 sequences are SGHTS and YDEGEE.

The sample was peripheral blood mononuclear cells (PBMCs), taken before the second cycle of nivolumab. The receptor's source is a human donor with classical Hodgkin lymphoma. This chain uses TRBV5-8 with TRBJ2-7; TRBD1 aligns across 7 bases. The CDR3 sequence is CASSSTGMSSYEQYF. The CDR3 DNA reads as TGTGCCAGCAGCTCGACAGGGATGAGCTCCTACGAGCAGTACTTC.